This T cell receptor (beta chain) was sequenced for a study of T cell changes during pregnancy in multiple sclerosis. Sequencing was performed with immunoSEQ multiplex PCR; in TCRdb, only in-frame clones are kept and a portion is missing. Of just over 40,000 clones in the sample, approximately 88% were seen once. The CDR3 is 18 amino acids. The V and J ends lost 1 base and 0 bases, in that order; junction bases with no gene match: 8. CDR1 SGHVS and CDR2 FNYEAQ come from the germline V gene. V and J are TRBV7-6 and TRBJ2-3, with 9 bases aligning to TRBD2. This specimen was peripheral blood, taken in the first trimester of pregnancy. This receptor was obtained from a female donor in good health, enrolled as a control in a pregnancy study. CDR3 sequence reads: CASSLELAGATSTDTQYF. CDR3 coding DNA: TGTGCCAGCAGCTTAGAGTTAGCGGGAGCCACTAGCACAGATACGCAGTATTTT.